These T cell receptor beta chains were read from a single sample in a study of T cell repertoires in cytomegalovirus infection. TCRdb reanalysed the reads using MiXCR and keeps one entry per CDR3 protein. This table holds roughly 600,000 distinct CDR3 sequences, around 24% found once. Sequencing was performed on CD8+ T cells from PBMCs. These receptors all come from a human donor in good health (CMV status not recorded). Some clones in this sample may be carry-over from other donors' samples. Both conserved end residues are part of each CDR3. D genes are given only for firm matches. Part of the rows lack a size; the others show once, few, many or a class for expanded clones.

d_call: NA
v_call: TRBV12-3/TRBV12-4
j_call: TRBJ2-2
clone_size: NA
cdr3_aa: CASSWVIPLNTGELFF
cdr3_nt: TGTGCCAGCAGTTGGGTGATCCCTTTGAACACCGGGGAGCTGTTTTTT

d_call: TRBD1
v_call: TRBV20-1
j_call: TRBJ1-2
clone_size: NA
cdr3_aa: CSATGGGYGYTF
cdr3_nt: TGCAGTGCTACAGGGGGAGGCTATGGCTACACCTTC

d_call: NA
v_call: TRBV7-9
j_call: TRBJ2-1
clone_size: many
cdr3_aa: CASSRNISSYNEQFF
cdr3_nt: TGTGCCAGCAGCCGGAACATTAGCTCCTACAATGAGCAGTTCTTC

d_call: NA
v_call: TRBV14
j_call: TRBJ1-1
clone_size: NA
cdr3_aa: CASSQARYSEAFF
cdr3_nt: TGTGCCAGCAGCCAAGCCAGGTACAGTGAAGCTTTCTTT

d_call: TRBD1
v_call: TRBV29-1
j_call: TRBJ1-1
clone_size: NA
cdr3_aa: CSVVDREGGGTEAFF
cdr3_nt: TGCAGCGTTGTGGACAGGGAGGGGGGGGGAACTGAAGCTTTCTTT

d_call: TRBD1
v_call: TRBV6-5
j_call: TRBJ1-1
clone_size: NA
cdr3_aa: CASSPHRGRGTEAFF
cdr3_nt: TGTGCCAGCAGTCCTCACAGGGGGCGAGGGACTGAAGCTTTCTTT

d_call: NA
v_call: TRBV2
j_call: TRBJ2-3
clone_size: many
cdr3_aa: CASIGGLNTQYF
cdr3_nt: TGTGCCAGCATCGGGGGGCTGAATACGCAGTATTTT

d_call: TRBD1
v_call: TRBV28
j_call: TRBJ1-5
clone_size: NA
cdr3_aa: CASSLEGQGIGQPQHF
cdr3_nt: TGTGCCAGCAGTTTAGAGGGACAGGGTATAGGTCAGCCCCAGCATTTT

d_call: NA
v_call: TRBV28
j_call: TRBJ2-3
clone_size: few
cdr3_aa: CASDSVGDTQYF
cdr3_nt: TGTGCCAGCGACTCGGTAGGAGATACGCAGTATTTT

d_call: NA
v_call: TRBV6-8
j_call: TRBJ2-2
clone_size: NA
cdr3_aa: CASSYPDTGELFF
cdr3_nt: TGTGCCAGCAGTTACCCCGACACCGGGGAGCTGTTTTTT

d_call: NA
v_call: TRBV7-9
j_call: TRBJ2-7
clone_size: few
cdr3_aa: CASSLATNEQYF
cdr3_nt: TGTGCCAGCAGCTTAGCAACGAACGAGCAGTACTTC

d_call: NA
v_call: TRBV10-3
j_call: TRBJ2-3
clone_size: NA
cdr3_aa: CAISSAESSTDTQYF
cdr3_nt: TGTGCCATCAGCTCCGCCGAGAGCAGCACAGATACGCAGTATTTT

d_call: NA
v_call: TRBV12-3/TRBV12-4
j_call: TRBJ2-2
clone_size: few
cdr3_aa: CASTPVGGPTGELFF
cdr3_nt: TGTGCCAGCACCCCTGTCGGGGGGCCCACCGGGGAGCTGTTTTTT

d_call: NA
v_call: TRBV7-6
j_call: TRBJ2-5
clone_size: many
cdr3_aa: CASSPTTDPETQYF
cdr3_nt: TGTGCCAGCAGCCCGACGACGGACCCGGAGACCCAGTACTTC

d_call: TRBD2
v_call: TRBV12-3/TRBV12-4
j_call: TRBJ2-3
clone_size: many
cdr3_aa: CASSLRDYSTDTQYF
cdr3_nt: TGTGCCAGCAGTCTCCGGGACTATAGCACAGATACGCAGTATTTT

d_call: TRBD1
v_call: TRBV4-3
j_call: TRBJ2-2
clone_size: NA
cdr3_aa: CASSRDSEQRGELFF
cdr3_nt: TGCGCCAGCAGCCGGGACAGCGAGCAAAGGGGGGAGCTGTTTTTT

d_call: TRBD1
v_call: TRBV29-1
j_call: TRBJ1-2
clone_size: NA
cdr3_aa: CSVPGQASYGYTF
cdr3_nt: TGCAGCGTCCCGGGACAGGCCTCCTATGGCTACACCTTC

d_call: NA
v_call: TRBV18
j_call: TRBJ1-5
clone_size: NA
cdr3_aa: CASSPSGQTYQPQHF
cdr3_nt: TGTGCCAGCTCACCATCAGGACAGACTTATCAGCCCCAGCATTTT

d_call: TRBD1
v_call: TRBV19
j_call: TRBJ1-5
clone_size: NA
cdr3_aa: CASSILPGDRREVKWFQPQHF
cdr3_nt: TGTGCCAGTAGTATCCTCCCCGGGGACAGAAGGGAGGTCAAGTGGTTTCAGCCCCAGCATTTT

d_call: TRBD2
v_call: TRBV20-1
j_call: TRBJ2-2
clone_size: NA
cdr3_aa: CSARVSGGGTPTGELFF
cdr3_nt: TGCAGTGCTAGAGTTTCGGGAGGGGGGACCCCCACCGGGGAGCTGTTTTTT

d_call: NA
v_call: TRBV12-3/TRBV12-4
j_call: TRBJ2-1
clone_size: NA
cdr3_aa: CASNVRRRGLEQFF
cdr3_nt: TGTGCCAGCAACGTCCGGCGGAGGGGGCTTGAGCAGTTCTTC

d_call: NA
v_call: TRBV7-9
j_call: TRBJ2-2
clone_size: many
cdr3_aa: CASSSRSTNTGELFF
cdr3_nt: TGTGCCAGCAGCTCGAGATCGACAAACACCGGGGAGCTGTTTTTT

d_call: NA
v_call: TRBV27
j_call: TRBJ2-5
clone_size: few
cdr3_aa: CASSLTVGQETQYF
cdr3_nt: TGTGCCAGCAGTCTTACAGTGGGTCAAGAGACCCAGTACTTC

d_call: NA
v_call: TRBV29-1
j_call: TRBJ2-2
clone_size: few
cdr3_aa: CSVDRTNTGELFF
cdr3_nt: TGCAGCGTTGACCGGACGAACACCGGGGAGCTGTTTTTT

d_call: TRBD1
v_call: TRBV7-2
j_call: TRBJ1-5
clone_size: many
cdr3_aa: CASGTVNQPQHF
cdr3_nt: TGTGCATCCGGGACAGTGAATCAGCCCCAGCATTTT

d_call: NA
v_call: TRBV5-6
j_call: TRBJ2-1
clone_size: NA
cdr3_aa: CASSLAGIGYNEQFF
cdr3_nt: TGTGCCAGCAGCTTGGCAGGGATAGGGTACAATGAGCAGTTCTTC

d_call: NA
v_call: TRBV20-1
j_call: TRBJ1-5
clone_size: NA
cdr3_aa: CSASKGYSNQPQHF
cdr3_nt: TGCAGTGCTAGTAAGGGCTATAGCAATCAGCCCCAGCATTTT

d_call: NA
v_call: TRBV7-9
j_call: TRBJ2-5
clone_size: many
cdr3_aa: CASSLAVGEETQYF
cdr3_nt: TGTGCCAGCAGCTTAGCAGTGGGAGAAGAGACCCAGTACTTC

d_call: NA
v_call: TRBV6-5
j_call: TRBJ2-1
clone_size: NA
cdr3_aa: CANSQGPVNRYNEQFF
cdr3_nt: TGTGCCAACAGTCAAGGACCCGTCAATCGCTACAATGAGCAGTTCTTC

d_call: NA
v_call: TRBV7-3
j_call: TRBJ2-3
clone_size: NA
cdr3_aa: CASSPRDTITDTQYF
cdr3_nt: TGTGCCAGCAGCCCCCGGGACACTATCACAGATACGCAGTATTTT

d_call: NA
v_call: TRBV28
j_call: TRBJ2-1
clone_size: NA
cdr3_aa: CASSWTVLGYEQFF
cdr3_nt: TGTGCCAGCAGTTGGACAGTTTTGGGCTATGAGCAGTTCTTC

d_call: NA
v_call: TRBV7-8
j_call: TRBJ1-1
clone_size: many
cdr3_aa: CASSSRGTNTEAFF
cdr3_nt: TGTGCCAGCAGCTCCCGAGGCACGAACACTGAAGCTTTCTTT

d_call: TRBD2
v_call: TRBV29-1
j_call: TRBJ2-1
clone_size: NA
cdr3_aa: CSVFLAGGPNEQFF
cdr3_nt: TGCAGCGTCTTTCTAGCGGGGGGGCCCAATGAGCAGTTCTTC

d_call: NA
v_call: TRBV6-5
j_call: TRBJ1-6
clone_size: NA
cdr3_aa: CASSYAGQNYSPLHF
cdr3_nt: TGTGCCAGCAGTTACGCCGGACAGAATTATTCACCCCTCCACTTT

d_call: TRBD2
v_call: TRBV20-1
j_call: TRBJ2-1
clone_size: few
cdr3_aa: CSARARWGTSGGPYNEQFF
cdr3_nt: TGCAGTGCTAGAGCAAGATGGGGGACTAGCGGGGGTCCCTACAATGAGCAGTTCTTC

d_call: TRBD1
v_call: TRBV29-1
j_call: TRBJ1-1
clone_size: NA
cdr3_aa: CSVRTGRMNTEAFF
cdr3_nt: TGCAGCGTCCGGACAGGGAGGATGAACACTGAAGCTTTCTTT

d_call: NA
v_call: TRBV28
j_call: TRBJ1-5
clone_size: few
cdr3_aa: CASSGSDRHNQPQHF
cdr3_nt: TGTGCCAGCAGTGGGAGTGACAGGCACAATCAGCCCCAGCATTTT

d_call: NA
v_call: TRBV14
j_call: TRBJ2-7
clone_size: many
cdr3_aa: CASGIGSYEQYF
cdr3_nt: TGTGCCAGCGGTATAGGCTCCTACGAGCAGTACTTC

d_call: TRBD1
v_call: TRBV7-9
j_call: TRBJ1-4
clone_size: many
cdr3_aa: CASSLAQGAREKLFF
cdr3_nt: TGTGCCAGCAGCCTGGCACAGGGGGCGCGAGAAAAACTGTTTTTT

d_call: TRBD1
v_call: TRBV7-9
j_call: TRBJ2-6
clone_size: many
cdr3_aa: CASSQTVWDSPLWANVLTF
cdr3_nt: TGTGCCAGCAGCCAGACAGTCTGGGACAGCCCACTTTGGGCCAACGTCCTGACTTTC

d_call: NA
v_call: TRBV2
j_call: TRBJ2-1
clone_size: few
cdr3_aa: CASRPPVGRGALHF
cdr3_nt: NA

d_call: NA
v_call: TRBV15
j_call: TRBJ1-1
clone_size: NA
cdr3_aa: CATSRVGANTEAFF
cdr3_nt: TGTGCCACCAGCAGAGTCGGGGCAAACACTGAAGCTTTCTTT

d_call: NA
v_call: TRBV28
j_call: TRBJ1-1
clone_size: few
cdr3_aa: CASRCRQCTEAFF
cdr3_nt: TGTGCCAGCAGGTGTAGACAGTGCACTGAAGCTTTCTTT

d_call: TRBD1
v_call: TRBV19
j_call: TRBJ2-5
clone_size: NA
cdr3_aa: CASNRQGMEETQYF
cdr3_nt: TGTGCCAGCAACCGACAGGGGATGGAAGAGACCCAGTACTTC

d_call: NA
v_call: TRBV6-5
j_call: TRBJ2-1
clone_size: NA
cdr3_aa: CASSYSTDDEQFF
cdr3_nt: TGTGCCAGCAGTTACTCAACGGACGATGAGCAGTTCTTC

d_call: NA
v_call: TRBV7-8
j_call: TRBJ2-1
clone_size: many
cdr3_aa: CASTAGFVDNEQFF
cdr3_nt: TGTGCCAGCACCGCAGGTTTTGTAGACAATGAGCAGTTCTTC

d_call: TRBD2
v_call: TRBV7-9
j_call: TRBJ2-3
clone_size: NA
cdr3_aa: CASSLGRAGDTDTQYF
cdr3_nt: TGTGCCAGCAGCCTCGGAAGGGCGGGGGACACAGATACGCAGTATTTT

d_call: TRBD2
v_call: TRBV19
j_call: TRBJ2-1
clone_size: NA
cdr3_aa: CASSMGGSHNEQFF
cdr3_nt: TGTGCCAGTAGTATGGGGGGGAGTCATAATGAGCAGTTCTTC

d_call: NA
v_call: TRBV4-1
j_call: TRBJ1-4
clone_size: NA
cdr3_aa: CASKGWDDKLFF
cdr3_nt: TGCGCCAGCAAGGGGTGGGATGATAAACTGTTTTTT

d_call: TRBD1
v_call: TRBV6-5
j_call: TRBJ1-1
clone_size: few
cdr3_aa: CASSSLTGEAFF
cdr3_nt: TGTGCCAGCAGTTCTTTGACAGGGGAAGCTTTCTTT

d_call: TRBD1
v_call: TRBV7-9
j_call: TRBJ1-2
clone_size: many
cdr3_aa: CASSWTGFYGYTF
cdr3_nt: TGTGCCAGCAGCTGGACAGGATTCTATGGCTACACCTTC

d_call: TRBD2
v_call: TRBV28
j_call: TRBJ2-4
clone_size: many
cdr3_aa: CASSSPGGNIQYF
cdr3_nt: TGTGCCAGCAGTTCCCCCGGGGGGAACATTCAGTACTTC

d_call: TRBD1
v_call: TRBV14
j_call: TRBJ1-4
clone_size: few
cdr3_aa: CASRRTGNEKLFF
cdr3_nt: TGTGCCAGCAGGCGGACAGGGAATGAAAAACTGTTTTTT

d_call: NA
v_call: TRBV13
j_call: TRBJ2-7
clone_size: few
cdr3_aa: CASSAPGSYEQYF
cdr3_nt: TGTGCCAGCAGCGCCCCCGGCTCCTACGAGCAGTACTTC